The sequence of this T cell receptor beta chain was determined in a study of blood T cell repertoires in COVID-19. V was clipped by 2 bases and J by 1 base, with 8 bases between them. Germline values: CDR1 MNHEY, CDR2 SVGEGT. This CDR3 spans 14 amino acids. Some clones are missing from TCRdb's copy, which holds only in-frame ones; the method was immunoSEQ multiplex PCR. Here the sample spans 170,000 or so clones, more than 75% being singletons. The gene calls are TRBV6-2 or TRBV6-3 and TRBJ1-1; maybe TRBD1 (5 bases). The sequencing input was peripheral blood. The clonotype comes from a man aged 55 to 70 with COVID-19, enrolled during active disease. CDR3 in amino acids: CASSYLGGNTEAFF. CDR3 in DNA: TGTGCCAGCAGTTACCTCGGGGGGAACACTGAAGCTTTCTTT.